Below are 32 T cell receptor beta chains sequenced from a single sample in a study of blood T cell repertoires in COVID-19 (TCRdb year 2020). Library preparation employed the immunoSEQ multiplex PCR assay. TCRdb limited this immuneACCESS table to in-frame rearrangements with V and J called. A share of clones is missing; checked studies link under half to unresolved V genes, and the rest is unexplained. This sample has 150,000 to 160,000 clones in its table, and around 84% of those were observed once. The ten largest clones take up roughly 1.5% of the sample. Sequenced input: peripheral blood. These receptors were collected from a man aged 80 or over with acute or convalescent COVID-19.

This clone was seen only a few times. The chain links TRBV28 to TRBJ2-7; 9 positions agree with TRBD2. After removal of 5 bases from V and 0 bases from J, the junction contained 5 bases not matched to a gene. CDR3 size: 15 residues. Germline V gene data show CDR1 as MDHEN and CDR2 as SYDVKM. This CDR3 reads CASSQGGLASYEQYV. CDR3 bases: TGTGCCAGCAGTCAGGGGGGACTAGCCTCCTACGAGCAGTACGTC.

The V gene is TRBV5-4, the J gene TRBJ2-3, with 7 bases fitting TRBD1. Trimming took 4 bases from V and 3 from J; bases not matched to a gene: 17. The CDR3 length is 18 residues. Germline CDR1 and CDR2: SGHNT and YYREEE (reference sequence). This chain's CDR3 is CASSLMAMTGRKTDTQYF. As DNA, the CDR3 is TGTGCCAGCAGCCTAATGGCCATGACAGGGCGGAAAACAGATACGCAGTATTTT.

The V gene is TRBV11-2, the J gene TRBJ2-1, with a weak D call TRBD2 (6 bases). CDR3 size: 13 residues. V lost 6 bases and J lost 7, with 13 bases in between. The germline gives CDR1 SGHAT, CDR2 FQNNGV. The CDR3 nucleotides read TGTGCCAGCAGTCCGGGACTCGAAAATGAGCAGTTCTTC. It is translated as CASSPGLENEQFF.

This rearrangement joins TRBV5-6 to TRBJ1-6; D not resolved. V lost 4 bases and J 0 bases, leaving 11 bases between the germline ends. The germline V gene encodes CDR1 SGHDT and CDR2 YYEEEE. CDR3 size: 16 residues. The CDR3 is CASSPTASSYNSPLHF. DNA of the CDR3: TGTGCCAGCAGCCCGACCGCTAGCTCCTATAATTCACCCCTCCACTTT.

The rearrangement uses TRBV15 and TRBJ1-5, with TRBD1 matching 9 bases. The germline V gene has CDR1 LNHNV and CDR2 YYDKDF (reference sequence). The trim removed 5 bases at V and 2 bases at J, leaving 7 bases unmatched. This CDR3 is 16 amino acids long. CDR3 in DNA: TGTGCCACCAGCGGCCGGGACAGGGAGGGCAATCAGCCCCAGCATTTT. This gives the protein CATSGRDREGNQPQHF.

The rearrangement links TRBV4-1 to TRBJ2-5; D not resolved. CDR1 is MGHRA and CDR2 is YSYEKL in the germline V gene. V gave up 0 bases and J gave up 7 bases, with 15 bases separating them. The CDR3 has 15 amino acids. CDR3 bases: TGCGCCAGCAGCCAAGAGCCGGGTCCCTCGGGGACCCAGTACTTC. It is translated as CASSQEPGPSGTQYF.

The chain has TRBV5-1 and TRBJ1-1; D is unresolved. Trimming pared 5 bases from V and 0 bases from J, leaving 8 bases between. This CDR3 spans 13 amino acids. Germline V gives CDR1 SGHRS, CDR2 YFSETQ. CDR3 bases: TGCGCCAGCAGGGAACAGCTGAACACTGAAGCTTTCTTT. Translating gives CASREQLNTEAFF.

The rearrangement joins TRBV6-6 to TRBJ1-1, with D tentatively TRBD1 (5 bases). Trimming cost V 7 bases and J 0 bases, with 15 bases left between them. Germline V gene sequence: CDR1 MNHNY, CDR2 SVGAGI (reference sequence). The CDR3 runs 15 residues. This CDR3 is CASIRAPNMNTEAFF. The CDR3 coding sequence is TGTGCCAGCATCAGGGCACCTAATATGAACACTGAAGCTTTCTTT.

The chain has TRBV6-6 and TRBJ2-3; 11 bases line up with TRBD2. This CDR3 comprises 15 residues. Per germline, CDR1 MNHNY and CDR2 SVGAGI (reference sequence). Trimming cost V 5 bases and J 6 bases; bases outside gene matches: 7. The CDR3 here is CASSAVAGGRDTQYF. As DNA, the CDR3 is TGTGCCAGCAGTGCAGTAGCGGGGGGGCGGGATACGCAGTATTTT.

This chain uses TRBV5-1 with TRBJ2-1; the match to TRBD2 covers 10 bases. V shed 5 bases, J shed 7 bases, and the junction held 12 bases outside the gene matches. This CDR3 comprises 16 residues. Germline V gene sequence: CDR1 SGHRS, CDR2 YFSETQ. The CDR3 region is CASSSPSGGADNEQFF. Written as DNA, the CDR3 is TGCGCCAGCAGTTCCCCGAGCGGGGGGGCGGATAATGAGCAGTTCTTC.

Remarks on this clone: Other DNA sequences of this sample code for an identical CDR3. This chain connects TRBV19 to TRBJ2-1; 9 bases align to TRBD1. The germline CDR1 and CDR2 sequences are LNHDA and SQIVND (reference sequence). The CDR3 consists of 16 residues. V lost 1 base to trimming and J lost 3 bases; unmatched junction nucleotides: 4. CDR3 residues: CASSIAGTGRYNEQFF. Written as DNA, the CDR3 is TGTGCCAGTAGTATAGCCGGGACAGGGCGCTACAATGAGCAGTTCTTC.

The rearrangement uses TRBV10-2 and TRBJ2-7, with 12 bases fitting TRBD2. CDR1 is WSHSY and CDR2 is SAAADI in the germline V gene. Trimming removed 0 bases from V and 6 bases from J; junction bases left unmatched: 6. CDR3 length: 16 amino acids. CDR3 coding DNA: TGCGCCAGCAGTGAGTCGCCTAGCGGGGGGGTGGCCGAGCAGTACGTC. Amino acids: CASSESPSGGVAEQYV.

This clone was detected a few times. J is TRBJ1-4 and V is TRBV19; 7 nucleotides match TRBD1. Germline loops: CDR1 LNHDA, CDR2 SQIVND (reference sequence). J gave up 7 bases and V 4 bases, and 6 bases lay outside the gene matches. The CDR3 has 14 residues. CDR3 bases: TGTGCCAGTAGTACGACAGGGATGAGTGAAAAACTGTTTTTT. Its protein is CASSTTGMSEKLFF.

This rearrangement joins TRBV4-2 to TRBJ2-6; 10 bases align to TRBD2. Germline V gives CDR1 LGHNA, CDR2 YNFKEQ. Losses at the gene ends were 2 bases for V and 4 bases for J; bases not matched to a gene: 11. The CDR3 is made up of 19 amino acids. The CDR3 DNA follows: TGTGCCAGCAGCCAATCTAGCGGGGGCCTAGGTGGAGGGGCCAACGTCCTGACTTTC. Translation gives CASSQSSGGLGGGANVLTF.

This clone has a count of ten or more. CDR3 DNA: TGTGCCAGCAGGTCAGGTCGTGGAACCGGGGAGCTGTTTTTT. Its translation: CASRSGRGTGELFF. The chain has TRBV6-5 and TRBJ2-2, with D hard to call. The CDR3 is made up of 14 amino acids. Trimming took off 6 bases at V and 5 bases at J, with 13 bases between the two ends. Germline values: CDR1 MNHEY, CDR2 SVGAGI.

V usage is TRBV30 and J usage is TRBJ1-5, with D hard to call. The CDR3 is 13 residues long. V was cut by 0 bases and J by 1 base, with 4 bases left in between. Germline loops: CDR1 GTSNPN, CDR2 SVGIG (reference sequence). CDR3 bases: TGTGCCTGGAGTGTAGAGAGCAATCAGCCCCAGCATTTT. It translates to CAWSVESNQPQHF.

The chain uses TRBV7-9 and TRBJ2-7, with D perhaps matching TRBD1 (6 bases). V lost 1 base, J lost 10 bases, and 17 bases lay in between. Germline V gene sequence: CDR1 SEHNR, CDR2 FQNEAQ (reference sequence). This CDR3 is built from 14 residues. CDR3 region: CASSLEDGTLIQYF. DNA of the CDR3: TGTGCCAGCAGCTTAGAGGACGGGACACTAATACAGTACTTC.

The CDR3 coding sequence is TGTGCCAGCAGTTTGAATTGGGAGCAGCCCCAGCATTTT. Translated, it gives CASSLNWEQPQHF. The rearrangement joins TRBV27 to TRBJ1-5; D call uncertain. The CDR3 runs to 13 residues. Trimming removed 3 bases from V and 7 bases from J, with 10 bases in between. CDR1 MNHEY and CDR2 SMNVEV come from the germline V gene (reference sequence).

The chain joins TRBV11-2 to TRBJ2-5, with 15 bases identical to TRBD2. Germline V gene data show CDR1 as SGHAT and CDR2 as FQNNGV. The CDR3 is made up of 17 amino acids. J lost 2 bases, V lost 5 bases, and 6 bases had no gene match. The CDR3 bases are TGTGCCAGCAGCCTCGGGACTAGCGGGGGGCTTCAAGAGACCCAGTACTTC. Translation: CASSLGTSGGLQETQYF.

J is TRBJ1-1 and V is TRBV12-3 or TRBV12-4; D is perhaps TRBD1 (6 bases). With 6 bases removed from V and 5 bases from J, the gap between germline ends came to 13 bases. This CDR3 contains 13 residues. The CDR3: CASSPAGVTEAFF. Here the CDR3 DNA reads TGTGCCAGCAGCCCTGCAGGGGTGACTGAAGCTTTCTTT.

The chain has TRBV19 and TRBJ1-5, with 9 bases fitting TRBD1. The CDR3 extends over 15 amino acids. The germline V gene encodes CDR1 LNHDA and CDR2 SQIVND (reference sequence). The J segment lost 7 bases and the V segment lost 7 bases, leaving 11 bases of the junction unmatched. CDR3 nucleotide sequence: TGTGCCAGTAATACAGGGGGCGGTCCAGGCCAGCCCCAGCATTTT. Its translation is CASNTGGGPGQPQHF.

This clone was observed a single time. The chain combines TRBV7-2 with TRBJ1-1; 7 nucleotides match TRBD1. The CDR3 has 13 residues. Trimming removed 4 bases from V and 4 bases from J; junction bases left unmatched: 3. Per the germline V gene, CDR1 is SGHTA and CDR2 is FQGNSA. CDR3 amino acids: CASSSQGGTEAFF. The CDR3 nucleotides are TGTGCCAGCAGCTCGCAGGGGGGCACTGAAGCTTTCTTT.

The V and J genes are TRBV2 and TRBJ2-5; 7 bases fit TRBD1. The germline gives CDR1 SNHLY, CDR2 FYNNEI. J gave up 1 base and V 2 bases, and 4 bases lay outside the gene matches. The CDR3 runs to 15 residues. This chain's CDR3 is CASSELGQVQETQYF. The CDR3 DNA sequence: TGTGCCAGCAGTGAACTCGGACAGGTCCAAGAGACCCAGTACTTC.

The V gene is TRBV6-5, the J gene TRBJ1-2; no reliable D call. The CDR3 sequence is 14 residues long. Trimming stripped 4 bases from V and 4 bases from J, with 13 bases between. Germline V gene sequence: CDR1 MNHEY, CDR2 SVGAGI. The CDR3: CASSSGRAGYGYTF. The CDR3 coding sequence is TGTGCCAGCAGTTCGGGGAGGGCAGGCTATGGCTACACCTTC.

The table lists this clone with many counts. V is TRBV5-1 and J is TRBJ1-6; TRBD1 matches 9 bases. Germline assignment: CDR1 SGHRS and CDR2 YFSETQ. The V gene end was trimmed by 4 bases and the J gene end by 8 bases; junction bases not matched to a gene: 4. The CDR3 sequence is 14 residues long. The CDR3: CASSRTGADSPLHF. CDR3 bases: TGCGCCAGCAGCAGGACAGGGGCTGATTCACCCCTCCACTTT.

The chain couples TRBV6-4 to TRBJ2-2; TRBD1 matches 9 bases. V lost 0 bases, J lost 6 bases, and 5 bases stayed unmatched. There are 16 residues in the CDR3. Germline CDR1 MRHNA, CDR2 SNTAGT. CDR3 sequence (DNA): TGTGCCAGCAGTGACTCGTGGGGACAGGGAGCCGGGGAGCTGTTTTTT. The encoded protein is CASSDSWGQGAGELFF.

This clone has just one count. This chain links TRBV28 with TRBJ1-1, with D tentatively TRBD1 (5 bases). The germline V gene encodes CDR1 MDHEN and CDR2 SYDVKM. Trimming removed 7 bases at V and 2 bases at J, with 14 bases between. This CDR3 spans 14 amino acids. DNA for the CDR3: TGTGCCAGCATCCCGGGGGGAATAAACACTGAAGCTTTCTTT. Translated: CASIPGGINTEAFF. Full variable domain (remainder filled in from reference TRBV28 and TRBJ1-1): DVKVTQSSRYLVKRTGEKVFLECVQDMDHENMFWYRQDPGLGLRLIYFSYDVKMKEKGDIPEGYSVSREKKERFSLILESASTNQTSMYLCASIPGGINTEAFFGQGTRLTVV.

This chain joins TRBV7-3 and TRBJ2-7, with 12 bases fitting TRBD2. The V gene's germline CDR1 is SGHTA and CDR2 FQGTGA. This CDR3 has 17 residues. The V segment lost 5 bases and the J segment 7 bases; nucleotides outside the gene matches: 15. The CDR3 DNA follows: TGTGCCAGCAGCGCCAACGCCCCTAGCGGGGGGGTTGGTGAGCAGTACTTC. Translation gives CASSANAPSGGVGEQYF.

The rearrangement joins TRBV5-1 to TRBJ2-1; 7 nucleotides match TRBD1. This CDR3 region has 14 residues. Germline values: CDR1 SGHRS, CDR2 YFSETQ. V shed 4 bases and J 5 bases; nucleotides not matched to a gene: 6. In DNA, the CDR3 is TGCGCCAGCAGCAATGGACAGGCCCACAATGAGCAGTTCTTC. This translates into CASSNGQAHNEQFF. The whole variable domain, filled in from reference TRBV5-1 and TRBJ2-1, reads KAGVTQTPRYLIKTRGQQVTLSCSPISGHRSVSWYQQTPGQGLQFLFEYFSETQRNKGNFPGRFSGRQFSNSRSEMNVSTLELGDSALYLCASSNGQAHNEQFFGPGTRLTVL.

The chain employs TRBV30 and TRBJ1-2; perhaps TRBD1 as D (6 bases). The CDR3 runs to 14 residues. V dropped 3 bases and J dropped 4 bases, with 15 bases sitting between them. The V gene's germline CDR1 is GTSNPN and CDR2 SVGIG (reference sequence). For the CDR3, the DNA is TGTGCCTGGAGCAACCAGGGGTTTGGCTATGGCTACACCTTC. This encodes CAWSNQGFGYGYTF.

The chain joins TRBV7-2 to TRBJ2-1, with D possibly being TRBD2 (7 bases). Germline values: CDR1 SGHTA, CDR2 FQGNSA. The CDR3 extends over 14 amino acids. V was shortened by 1 base and J by 8 bases, with 12 bases between the two germline ends. DNA for the CDR3: TGTGCCAGCAGCTTAGGTACAGGGAGGGATGAGCAGTTCTTC. Translating it yields CASSLGTGRDEQFF. The full variable domain, completed using reference TRBV7-2 and TRBJ2-1, is GAGVSQSPSNKVTEKGKDVELRCDPISGHTALYWYRQSLGQGLEFLIYFQGNSAPDKSGLPSDRFSAERTGGSVSTLTIQRTQQEDSAVYLCASSLGTGRDEQFFGPGTRLTVL.

The rearrangement links TRBV2 to TRBJ1-5; 7 nucleotides agree with TRBD1. The CDR3 runs to 14 residues. After removal of 6 bases from V and 6 bases from J, the junction contained 8 bases not matched to a gene. Germline loops: CDR1 SNHLY, CDR2 FYNNEI. CDR3 sequence: CASSATGAVQPQHF. For the CDR3, the DNA is TGTGCCAGCAGCGCAACAGGGGCAGTTCAGCCCCAGCATTTT.